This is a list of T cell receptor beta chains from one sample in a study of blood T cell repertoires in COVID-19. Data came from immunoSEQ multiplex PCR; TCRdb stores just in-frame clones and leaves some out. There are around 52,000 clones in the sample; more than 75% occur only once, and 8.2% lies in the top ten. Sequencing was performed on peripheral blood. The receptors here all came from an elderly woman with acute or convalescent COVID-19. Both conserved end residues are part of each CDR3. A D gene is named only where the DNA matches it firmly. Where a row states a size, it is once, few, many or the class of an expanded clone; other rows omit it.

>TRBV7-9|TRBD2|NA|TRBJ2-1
TGTGCCAGCAGCTTATCCCTCGGGAGGGCCGGTGAGCAGTTCTTC
CASSLSLGRAGEQFF
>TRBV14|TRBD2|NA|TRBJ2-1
TGTGCCAGCAGCTTGACTAGCGCGGGTGAGCAGTTCTTC
CASSLTSAGEQFF
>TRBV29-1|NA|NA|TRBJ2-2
TGCAGCGTTCGGGTGAGCCCAAACACCGGGGAGCTGTTTTTT
CSVRVSPNTGELFF
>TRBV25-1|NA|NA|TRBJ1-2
TGTGCCAGCAGTGAATGGCAGGGTGGGGTTGATGGCTACACCTTC
CASSEWQGGVDGYTF
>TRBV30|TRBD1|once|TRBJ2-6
TGTGCCTGGACTAAGAACCGGGACAGGGGGACCAACGTCCTGACTTTC
CAWTKNRDRGTNVLTF
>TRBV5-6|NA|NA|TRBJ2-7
TGTGCCAGCAGCTTGAGAGGAAGCTACGAGCAGTACTTC
CASSLRGSYEQYF
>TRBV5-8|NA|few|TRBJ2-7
TGTGCCAGCAGCCTCTTTTGGGCAGGCAAGGATTCCTACGAGCAGTACTTC
CASSLFWAGKDSYEQYF
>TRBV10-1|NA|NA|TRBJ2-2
TGCGCCAGCCGAGACACGTTGAACACCGGGGAGCTGTTTTTT
CASRDTLNTGELFF
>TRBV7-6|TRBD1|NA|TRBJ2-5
TGTGCCAGCAGCCGCCCGGTACAGGGGGCCGGGATCCTCCAAGAGACCCAGTACTTC
CASSRPVQGAGILQETQYF
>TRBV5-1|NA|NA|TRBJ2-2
TGCGCCAGCAGCAGCAGGGGCACCGGGGAGCTGTTTTTT
CASSSRGTGELFF
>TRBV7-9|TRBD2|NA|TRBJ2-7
TGTGCCAGCAGCTTTTACCGACTAGCGGAAAGAAGGTACGAGCAGTACTTC
CASSFYRLAERRYEQYF
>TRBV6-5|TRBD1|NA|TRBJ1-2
TGTGCCAGCAGACCGGGACAGGGATGGTACACCTTC
CASRPGQGWYTF
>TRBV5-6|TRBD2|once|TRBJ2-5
TGTGCCAGCAGCGCACTAGCGGGAGGTCAAGAGACCCAGTACTTC
CASSALAGGQETQYF
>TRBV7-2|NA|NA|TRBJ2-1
TGTGCCAGCAGCTTAGGGACTACCGAGCAGTTCTTC
CASSLGTTEQFF
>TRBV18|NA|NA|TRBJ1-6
TGTGCCAGCTCACCACAGGACAGAACATCACCCCTCCACTTT
CASSPQDRTSPLHF
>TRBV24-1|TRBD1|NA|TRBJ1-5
TGTGCCACCAGTAGGGCAGGGGGTCAGCCCCAGCATTTT
CATSRAGGQPQHF
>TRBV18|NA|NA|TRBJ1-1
TGTGCCAGCTCACCAGACAGGACGAACACTGAAGCTTTCTTT
CASSPDRTNTEAFF
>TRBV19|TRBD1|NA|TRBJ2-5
TGTGCCAGTAGTATAGAAGGGACAGGGGGCATGACCCAGTACTTC
CASSIEGTGGMTQYF
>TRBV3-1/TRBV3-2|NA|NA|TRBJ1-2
TGTGCCAGCAGCCAAGGCAGGGGTTGGGGCTACACCTTC
CASSQGRGWGYTF
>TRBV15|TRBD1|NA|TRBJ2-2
TGTGCCACCAGCAGAGAAGGGACAGTTACCAACACCGGGGAGCTGTTTTTT
CATSREGTVTNTGELFF
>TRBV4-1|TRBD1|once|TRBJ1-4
TGCGCCAGCAGCCGGGACGGGACAGGGAGGGAAAAACTGTTTTTT
CASSRDGTGREKLFF
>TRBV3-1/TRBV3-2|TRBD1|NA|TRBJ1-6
TGTGCCAGCCGGACAGGGGGATATAATTCACCCCTCCACTTT
CASRTGGYNSPLHF
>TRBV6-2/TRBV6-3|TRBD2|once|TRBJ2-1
TGTGCCAGCAGCTCCAAGCGGGGGGGGGCCCTGAACAATGAGCAGTTCTTC
CASSSKRGGALNNEQFF
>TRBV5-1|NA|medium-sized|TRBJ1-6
TGCGCCAGCACCGCAGATAATTCACCCCTCCACTTT
CASTADNSPLHF
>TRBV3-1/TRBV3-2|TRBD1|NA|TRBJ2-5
TGTGCCAGCAGCCAAGATAACCCCAGGGGGCGAGAGACCCAGTACTTC
CASSQDNPRGRETQYF
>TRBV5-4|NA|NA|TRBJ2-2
TGTGCCAGCAGCACCGGCCGAAACCGAGGGACCGGGGAGCTGTTTTTT
CASSTGRNRGTGELFF
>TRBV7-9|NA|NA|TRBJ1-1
TGTGCCAGCAGCCCCCTCCATTTGGGGGGCACTGAAGCTTTCTTT
CASSPLHLGGTEAFF
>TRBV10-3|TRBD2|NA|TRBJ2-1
TGTGCCATCAGCCGGACTAGCGCCGATCGCTACAATGAGCAGTTCTTC
CAISRTSADRYNEQFF
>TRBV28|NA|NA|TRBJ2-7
TGTGCCAGCAGTCACCCGCGGGGACAGCCCTACGAGCAGTACTTC
CASSHPRGQPYEQYF
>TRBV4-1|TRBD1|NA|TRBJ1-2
TGCGCCAGCAGCCAAACTCCGGGACAGGGGGATCTGCCCGCTGGCTACACCTTC
CASSQTPGQGDLPAGYTF
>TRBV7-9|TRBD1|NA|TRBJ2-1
TGTGCCAGCAGCTTCCACCGGGACAGGGGTGGGGATGAGCAGTTCTTC
CASSFHRDRGGDEQFF
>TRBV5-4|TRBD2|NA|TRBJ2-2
TGTGCCAGCAGCTTTTCGCGGGAGCGAGGAACCGGGGAGCTGTTTTTT
CASSFSRERGTGELFF
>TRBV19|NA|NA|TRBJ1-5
TGTGCCAGTAGTATAGCCCCGGGCAATCAGCCCCAGCATTTT
CASSIAPGNQPQHF
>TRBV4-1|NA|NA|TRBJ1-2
TGCGCCAGCAGCCAAGCCACGGGGAGGGTGTGGGGCTACACCTTC
CASSQATGRVWGYTF
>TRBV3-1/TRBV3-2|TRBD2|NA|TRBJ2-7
TGTGCCAGCAGCCATCTGGGACTAGCGAGCTACGAGCAGTACTTC
CASSHLGLASYEQYF
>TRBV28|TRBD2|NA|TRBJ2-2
TGTGCCACCTCCCCTAGCGGGGGGCCCGGGACCCGGGAGCTGTTTTTT
CATSPSGGPGTRELFF
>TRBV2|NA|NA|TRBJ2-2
TGTGCCAGCAGCCCTTTTTTTACCGGGGAGCTGTTTTTT
CASSPFFTGELFF
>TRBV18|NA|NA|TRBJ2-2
TGTGCCAGCTCACCCGGAGGGACGACGAACACCGGGGAGCTGTTTTTT
CASSPGGTTNTGELFF
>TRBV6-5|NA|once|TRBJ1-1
TGTGCCAGCAGTTACCGACGAGGGTACGGGGCTGAAGCTTTCTTT
CASSYRRGYGAEAFF
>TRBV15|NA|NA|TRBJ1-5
TGTGCCACCAGCAGAGCCGAGGTAGCTCAGCCCCAGCATTTT
CATSRAEVAQPQHF
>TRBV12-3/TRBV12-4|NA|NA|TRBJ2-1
TGTGCCAGCAGTTTTATCGGAGGGGATGAGCAGTTCTTC
CASSFIGGDEQFF
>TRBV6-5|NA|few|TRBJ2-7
TGTGCCAGCAGTTACTCGATGGAGAGGTCTTACGAGCAGTACTTC
CASSYSMERSYEQYF
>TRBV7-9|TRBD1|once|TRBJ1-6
TGTGCCAGCAGCCCCGGAACCCCAGGGGGCTTTCCCCTCCACTTT
CASSPGTPGGFPLHF
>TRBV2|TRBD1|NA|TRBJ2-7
TGTGCCAGCAGTCCCCGACAGGGGGGAGTCTACGAGCAGTACTTC
CASSPRQGGVYEQYF
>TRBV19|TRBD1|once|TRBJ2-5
TGTGCCAGTAGTACCCGGACAGGGGTCCATTTGCACCAAGAGACCCAGTACTTC
CASSTRTGVHLHQETQYF
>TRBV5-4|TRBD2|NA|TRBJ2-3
TGTGCCAGCAGCTTAAAGGAAGGGCTGGCTAGCGGCTGGTCAGATACGCAGTATTTT
CASSLKEGLASGWSDTQYF
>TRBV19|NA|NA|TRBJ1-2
TGTGCCAGTAGTATAGACAGGCGGGAAAATCTTGGCTACACCTTC
CASSIDRRENLGYTF
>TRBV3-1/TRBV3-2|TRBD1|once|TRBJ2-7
TGTGCCAGCAGCCCCAGGGGGCGGTTGTACGAGCAGTACTTC
CASSPRGRLYEQYF
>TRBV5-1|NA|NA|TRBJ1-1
TGCGCCAGCAGACCGGGACATCAGAACACTGAAGCTTTCTTT
CASRPGHQNTEAFF
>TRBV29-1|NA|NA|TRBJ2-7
TGCAGCGTTGAACTCCCACAAAGCTACGAGCAGTACTTC
CSVELPQSYEQYF
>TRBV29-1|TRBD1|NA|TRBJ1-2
TGCAGCGTCCTCTCGGACAGGCCGCTTTATGGCTACACCTTC
CSVLSDRPLYGYTF